One T cell receptor beta chain is described in this entry. The antigen is undetermined. Generated by immunoSEQ multiplex PCR, the TCRdb table keeps only in-frame clones and is missing some. The sample has some 130,000 clones, 88% seen once. This sample is drawn from a study of T cell responses to AZD1222 COVID-19 vaccine. Germline CDR1 reads MNHEY; CDR2 reads SVGAGI. The CDR3 extends over 14 amino acids. After removal of 9 bases from V and 0 bases from J, the junction contained 5 bases not matched to a gene. Study-level points and caveats: At 160-218 and 743-854, vaccine-associated CD4 TCRs were dominant, and they spanned spike.

V gene TRBV6-5 combines with J gene TRBJ2-7, with 10 positions matching TRBD2. This specimen consisted of peripheral blood, obtained on day 0 of MenACWY control vaccination. This TCR was recovered from an adult in good health. The CDR3 DNA sequence: TGTGCCAGTCAACTAGCGGGGTTCTCCTACGAGCAGTACTTC. It encodes CASQLAGFSYEQYF.